These 2 T cell receptor beta chains originate from one sample sequenced in a study of T cell repertoires in cytomegalovirus infection. TCRdb called the reads again in MiXCR, with one record for every CDR3 protein. The sample lists approximately 120,000 distinct CDR3 sequences; around 32% were seen once. These receptors have no identified antigens. This specimen consisted of CD8+ T cells from cultured PBMCs, obtained from culture after CMV antigen stimulation. The receptors originated from a human donor in good health (CMV status not recorded). Some clones in this sample may be carry-over from other donors' samples.

The V gene is TRBV12-5, the J gene TRBJ2-1, with no clear D. Trimming cost V 4 bases and J 5 bases, with 9 bases left between them. CDR1 is LGHNT and CDR2 is FRNRAP in the germline V gene. The CDR3 sequence is 13 residues long. CDR3 DNA sequence: TGTGCTAGTGGTTACAACCGGGACAATGAGCAGTTCTTC. Encoded protein: CASGYNRDNEQFF.

This clonotype was seen a handful of times. This chain joins TRBV7-2 and TRBJ2-7, with D hard to call. The CDR3 length is 16 residues. Germline V CDR1 and CDR2: SGHTA, FQGNSA. V was cut by 1 base and J by 5 bases, with 18 bases left in between. Here the CDR3 reads CASSLDKPGPPDEQYF. CDR3 coding DNA: TGTGCCAGCAGCTTAGATAAGCCGGGCCCCCCTGACGAGCAGTACTTC. Together with reference TRBV7-2 and TRBJ2-7, the CDR3 gives the full variable domain: GAGVSQSPSNKVTEKGKDVELRCDPISGHTALYWYRQSLGQGLEFLIYFQGNSAPDKSGLPSDRFSAERTGGSVSTLTIQRTQQEDSAVYLCASSLDKPGPPDEQYFGPGTRLTVT.